These 26 T cell receptor beta chains originate from one sample sequenced in a study of blood T cell repertoires in COVID-19. Libraries were prepared by immunoSEQ multiplex PCR; TCRdb keeps only in-frame clonotypes and omits some of them. The sample contains 120,000 or so clones, around 89% of which appear only once. Material: peripheral blood. The receptors stem from a human donor in a cohort sampled during active COVID-19.

This clone was counted a single time. The chain is built from TRBV11-2 and TRBJ1-1; 9 positions agree with TRBD1. CDR3 length: 19 amino acids. The V gene end was trimmed by 5 bases and the J gene end by 0 bases; junction bases not matched to a gene: 16. Germline CDR1 SGHAT, CDR2 FQNNGV. CDR3 amino acids: CASSTYRGPSSTMNTEAFF. In DNA, the CDR3 is TGTGCCAGCAGCACATACAGGGGGCCATCGTCCACAATGAACACTGAAGCTTTCTTT.

The gene calls are TRBV9 and TRBJ2-4; possibly TRBD1 for D (5 bases). Per germline, CDR1 SGDLS and CDR2 YYNGEE. The CDR3 consists of 16 residues. The ends were cut back, 6 bases at V and 3 bases at J, with 19 bases in the middle. The CDR3 DNA sequence: TGTGCCAGCAATCAGGGAAAGGAGATTGGCAAAAACATTCAGTACTTC. The encoded protein is CASNQGKEIGKNIQYF. Combining the CDR3 with reference TRBV9 and TRBJ2-4 gives the whole variable domain DSGVTQTPKHLITATGQRVTLRCSPRSGDLSVYWYQQSLDQGLQFLIQYYNGEERAKGNILERFSAQQFPDLHSELNLSSLELGDSALYFCASNQGKEIGKNIQYFGAGTRLSVL.

CDR3 bases: TGCGCCACTCGCGGGGACGTGGCTGGAAACACCATATATTTT. Translating gives CATRGDVAGNTIYF. This sequence joins TRBV5-1 and TRBJ1-3; D perhaps matches TRBD1 (5 bases). This CDR3 is built from 14 residues. Trimming cost V 9 bases and J 2 bases, with 15 bases left between them. CDR1 and CDR2 (germline): SGHRS, YFSETQ.

The sample holds many counts of this clone. The chain carries TRBV6-5 and TRBJ1-6; D not certain. This CDR3 comprises 15 residues. The V gene lost 6 bases and the J gene lost 5 bases, with 14 bases spanning the gap. From germline, CDR1 is MNHEY and CDR2 SVGAGI. As DNA, the CDR3 is TGTGCCAGCAGAAGGCAGGATGCTCATAATTCACCCCTCCACTTT. It translates to CASRRQDAHNSPLHF.

CDR3 DNA: TGCAGCGCCGGGGTGGCGGAAGATACGCAGTATTTT. This encodes CSAGVAEDTQYF. The chain employs TRBV29-1 and TRBJ2-3; D possibly corresponds to TRBD2 (5 bases). Trimming cost V 7 bases and J 5 bases, with 13 bases left between them. The V gene's germline CDR1 is SQVTM and CDR2 ANQGSEA. The CDR3 runs to 12 residues.

This clone was observed once. The chain has TRBV30 and TRBJ1-2; possibly TRBD1 for D (6 bases). The V and J ends lost 4 bases and 0 bases respectively, with 12 bases between them. The CDR3 is made up of 14 amino acids. Germline CDR1 GTSNPN, CDR2 SVGIG (reference sequence). The CDR3 region has the DNA TGTGCCTGGACAGGGGTTCCAGCTAACTATGGCTACACCTTC. Its protein product is CAWTGVPANYGYTF. Together with reference TRBV30 and TRBJ1-2, the CDR3 gives the full variable domain: SQTIHQWPATLVQPVGSPLSLECTVEGTSNPNLYWYRQAAGRGLQLLFYSVGIGQISSEVPQNLSASRPQDRQFILSSKKLLLSDSGFYLCAWTGVPANYGYTFGSGTRLTVV.

This chain joins TRBV11-2 and TRBJ2-1; TRBD1 aligns across 9 bases. Germline V CDR1 and CDR2: SGHAT, FQNNGV. V trimming: 3 bases; J trimming: 8 bases; junction bases outside the gene matches: 11. The CDR3 consists of 16 residues. CDR3 loop: CASSFPDRGGFYEQFF. CDR3 in DNA: TGTGCCAGCAGCTTCCCGGACAGGGGTGGTTTCTATGAGCAGTTCTTC.

The rearrangement joins TRBV7-6 to TRBJ2-7, with 7 bases that match TRBD1. Trimming removed 5 bases from V and 0 bases from J; junction bases left unmatched: 4. Germline V gene data show CDR1 as SGHVS and CDR2 as FNYEAQ. CDR3 size: 14 residues. CDR3 bases: TGTGCCAGCAGCCCTACAGGGGCCTCCTACGAGCAGTACTTC. Translated: CASSPTGASYEQYF.

The chain joins TRBV28 to TRBJ1-5; D is unresolved. Germline V lookup: CDR1 MDHEN, CDR2 SYDVKM. V was cut by 6 bases and J by 6 bases, with 9 bases left in between. This CDR3 is built from 12 residues. The CDR3 DNA sequence: TGTGCCAGCAGCCCTACTGGTCAGCCCCAGCATTTT. This encodes CASSPTGQPQHF.

The rearrangement links TRBV5-5 to TRBJ1-4, with 8 nucleotides matching TRBD1. The CDR3 runs 14 residues. The V gene end was trimmed by 3 bases and the J gene end by 8 bases; junction bases not matched to a gene: 6. Germline loops: CDR1 SGHKS, CDR2 YYEKEE (reference sequence). The CDR3 DNA sequence: TGTGCCAGCAGCTCGACTCAGGGGGCAGAAAAACTGTTTTTT. Its translation: CASSSTQGAEKLFF.

The chain employs TRBV4-1 and TRBJ1-1, with TRBD1 identical over 8 bases. Germline V lookup: CDR1 MGHRA, CDR2 YSYEKL. V was clipped by 1 base and J by 4 bases; unmatched bases: 8. CDR3 length: 16 residues. This CDR3 is CASSQAPQGVGTEAFF. CDR3 bases: TGCGCCAGCAGCCAAGCACCACAGGGGGTAGGCACTGAAGCTTTCTTT.

The V call is TRBV7-9, the J call TRBJ2-6, with a tentative D call TRBD2 (6 bases). Germline CDR1 is SEHNR and CDR2 is FQNEAQ (reference sequence). This CDR3 comprises 18 residues. V shed 0 bases and J shed 9 bases, with 21 bases lying between them. CDR3 sequence (DNA): TGTGCCAGCAGCTTAGCGGGAAGAGAGGGGAGGAACCGCAACGTCCTGACTTTC. This encodes CASSLAGREGRNRNVLTF.

The chain carries TRBV10-2 and TRBJ2-3, with D possibly TRBD2 on 6 matching bases. Germline V CDR1 and CDR2: WSHSY, SAAADI. The length of the CDR3 is 14 residues. Trimming took 7 bases from V and 1 from J, leaving 12 bases between them. CDR3 DNA: TGCGCCAGCATGCGGGGTCGGGGCACAGATACGCAGTATTTT. Translation: CASMRGRGTDTQYF.

The genes are TRBV28 and TRBJ2-2; possibly TRBD2 for D (6 bases). V was pared by 0 bases and J by 0 bases, with 8 bases between. This CDR3 region has 16 residues. The germline CDR1 and CDR2 sequences are MDHEN and SYDVKM. The DNA for the CDR3 is TGTGCCAGCAGTTTATGGGGCGGGACGAACACCGGGGAGCTGTTTTTT. Translated, it gives CASSLWGGTNTGELFF.

This rearrangement joins TRBV19 to TRBJ2-7; TRBD1 matches 11 bases. The germline CDR1 and CDR2 sequences are LNHDA and SQIVND (reference sequence). V was pared by 6 bases and J by 6 bases, with 16 bases of the junction left unmatched. CDR3 length: 17 amino acids. The CDR3 reads CASSQGQGAPSRSEQYF. The CDR3 region has the DNA TGTGCCAGTAGCCAAGGACAGGGGGCCCCTTCGAGGTCCGAGCAGTACTTC.

This chain links TRBV6-6 with TRBJ2-5; TRBD1 matches at 7 bases. The V gene's germline CDR1 is MNHNY and CDR2 SVGAGI (reference sequence). The V segment lost 4 bases and the J segment 5 bases; nucleotides outside the gene matches: 1. The CDR3 is made up of 12 amino acids. The chain's CDR3 is CASSSQGETQYF. The CDR3 nucleotides are TGTGCCAGCAGTTCACAGGGGGAGACCCAGTACTTC.

The CDR3 nucleotides read TGTGCCAGCAGCCAAGATCTCAATGAGCAGTTCTTC. Translated: CASSQDLNEQFF. The rearrangement uses TRBV4-2 and TRBJ2-1; unclear D gene. Per germline, CDR1 LGHNA and CDR2 YNFKEQ. The length of the CDR3 is 12 residues. Between the trimmed V and J ends, which lost 0 bases and 6 bases, there was a span of 3 bases.

The table lists this clone with a count of one. V and J are TRBV5-6 and TRBJ1-1; D ambiguous. Trimming took 6 bases from V and 4 from J, leaving 13 bases between them. The CDR3 covers 13 residues. In germline, CDR1 is SGHDT, CDR2 YYEEEE. CDR3 loop: CASKIEGSTEAFF. The CDR3 bases are TGTGCCAGCAAAATCGAGGGTAGCACTGAAGCTTTCTTT.

The CDR3 loop reads CASSQGFRSNQPQHF. The DNA for the CDR3 is TGCGCCAGCAGCCAAGGGTTTCGGAGCAATCAGCCCCAGCATTTT. The chain has TRBV4-1 and TRBJ1-5; D not resolved. Germline CDR1 is MGHRA and CDR2 is YSYEKL. This CDR3 spans 15 amino acids. Trimming left V 1 base short and J 1 base short, with 8 bases between.

V usage is TRBV19 and J usage is TRBJ2-1; 13 bases fit TRBD2. The germline V gene encodes CDR1 LNHDA and CDR2 SQIVND (reference sequence). The CDR3 extends over 13 amino acids. CDR3 loop: CATGTSGIDEQFF. The CDR3 DNA sequence: TGTGCTACCGGGACTAGCGGGATTGATGAGCAGTTCTTC.

The chain couples TRBV10-3 to TRBJ2-1; 8 positions agree with TRBD2. V lost 2 bases and J lost 5; bases outside the gene matches: 8. The CDR3 is made up of 16 amino acids. Germline V CDR1 and CDR2: ENHRY, SYGVKD. The CDR3 nucleotides read TGTGCCATCAGTGAGCCCGGGACTAGAAGCGACAATGAGCAGTTCTTC. Amino acid sequence: CAISEPGTRSDNEQFF.

The chain joins TRBV7-8 to TRBJ2-1; D gene uncertain. Germline values: CDR1 SGHVS, CDR2 FQNEAQ. The CDR3 runs 16 residues. Trimming shortened V by 4 bases and J by 4 bases, and 17 bases separated the two germline ends. DNA of the CDR3: TGTGCCAGCAGCTGGCAGGTACAGACACGATACAATGAGCAGTTCTTC. Translating it yields CASSWQVQTRYNEQFF.

Details on this clone: At the DNA level, this CDR3 is encoded by other sequences in the same sample as well. J is TRBJ2-7 and V is TRBV18; maybe TRBD1 (6 bases). This CDR3 is 13 amino acids long. V was clipped by 3 bases and J by 3 bases, with 9 bases between them. Germline CDR1 reads KGHSH; CDR2 reads LQKENI. The CDR3 loop reads CASSPPDSYEQYF. CDR3 DNA: TGTGCCAGCTCACCCCCGGACAGCTACGAGCAGTACTTC.

The V call is TRBV6-2 or TRBV6-3, the J call TRBJ2-6; possibly TRBD1 for D (6 bases). Trimming took off 0 bases at V and 4 bases at J, with 16 bases between the two ends. Germline CDR1 and CDR2: MNHEY and SVGEGT. The length of the CDR3 is 18 residues. The CDR3 loop is CASSYSWGRITGANVLTF. The DNA for the CDR3 is TGTGCCAGCAGTTACTCATGGGGGCGCATTACCGGGGCCAACGTCCTGACTTTC.

This clone was found a few times. The rearrangement joins TRBV10-3 to TRBJ2-1; 10 positions match TRBD2. The germline V gene has CDR1 ENHRY and CDR2 SYGVKD. The CDR3 spans 15 residues. V gave up 1 base and J gave up 10 bases; unmatched junction bases: 7. The chain's CDR3 is CAISEYQRGGLEQFF. The CDR3 DNA sequence: TGTGCCATCAGTGAGTACCAGCGGGGGGGCTTGGAGCAGTTCTTC.

The chain couples TRBV5-1 to TRBJ2-5, with D maybe TRBD1 (7 bases). Trimming took off 0 bases at V and 5 bases at J, with 14 bases between the two ends. Germline CDR1 reads SGHRS; CDR2 reads YFSETQ. The CDR3 runs to 15 residues. The CDR3 here is CASSLALTGRETQYF. For the CDR3, the DNA is TGCGCCAGCAGCTTGGCCCTGACAGGGAGGGAGACCCAGTACTTC.